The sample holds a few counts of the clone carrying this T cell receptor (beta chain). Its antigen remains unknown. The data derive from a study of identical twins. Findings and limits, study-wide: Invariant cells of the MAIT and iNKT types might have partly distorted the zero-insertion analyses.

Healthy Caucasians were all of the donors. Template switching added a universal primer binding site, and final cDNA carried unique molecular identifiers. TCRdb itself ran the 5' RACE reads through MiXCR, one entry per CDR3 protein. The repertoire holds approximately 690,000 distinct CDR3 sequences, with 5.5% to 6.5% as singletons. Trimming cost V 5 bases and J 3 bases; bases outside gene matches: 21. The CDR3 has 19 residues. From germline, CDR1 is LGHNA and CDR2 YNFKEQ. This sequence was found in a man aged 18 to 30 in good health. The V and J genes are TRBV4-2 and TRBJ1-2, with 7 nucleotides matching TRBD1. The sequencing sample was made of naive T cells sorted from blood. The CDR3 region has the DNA TGTGCCAGCAGCTCAATATCCGGGACAGCAATGGGAATCGACTATGGCTACACCTTC. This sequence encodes CASSSISGTAMGIDYGYTF.